A single sample gave rise to the 9 T cell receptor beta chains below, sequenced in a study of T cell repertoires in cytomegalovirus infection. These TCRs' antigens remain unknown. TCRdb re-called the reads through MiXCR, storing one row per CDR3 protein. The table shows roughly 800,000 distinct CDR3 sequences, with almost 30% occurring only once. The input for sequencing was cultured CD8+ T cells from PBMCs, taken from culture after CMV antigen stimulation. These receptors were taken from a human donor in good health (CMV status not recorded). Some clones in this sample may be carry-over from other donors' samples.

The J gene is TRBJ2-3, the V gene TRBV6-5; no definite D call. This CDR3 region has 13 residues. With 0 bases removed from V and 3 bases from J, the gap between germline ends came to 4 bases. Germline V gene lookup returns CDR1 MNHEY and CDR2 SVGAGI. The CDR3 DNA is TGTGCCAGCAGTTACTCGGTGACAGATACGCAGTATTTT. Translation gives CASSYSVTDTQYF.

The J gene is TRBJ1-1, the V gene TRBV18; 7 bases match TRBD1. This CDR3 has 14 residues. The J segment lost 10 bases and the V segment lost 6 bases, leaving 14 bases of the junction unmatched. The germline V gene has CDR1 KGHSH and CDR2 LQKENI. The CDR3: CASSPADREHRAFF. DNA for the CDR3: TGTGCCAGCTCTCCCGCCGACAGGGAACATAGAGCTTTCTTT.

V gene TRBV4-1 combines with J gene TRBJ2-5; 7 bases fit TRBD2. There are 14 residues in the CDR3. Germline CDR1 is MGHRA and CDR2 is YSYEKL. With 3 bases clipped from V and 2 bases from J, the junction kept 3 bases outside the gene matches. CDR3 bases: TGCGCCAGCAGCCACGGGACTACGCAAGAGACCCAGTACTTC. Its protein product is CASSHGTTQETQYF.

V gene TRBV6-6 combines with J gene TRBJ2-7; D is unclear. CDR1 and CDR2 from the germline V gene are MNHNY and SVGAGI (reference sequence). The length of the CDR3 is 11 residues. The ends were cut back, 9 bases at V and 0 bases at J, with 6 bases in the middle. The CDR3 spells CARVSSYEQYF. CDR3 nucleotide sequence: TGTGCCAGGGTGAGCTCCTACGAGCAGTACTTC.

The CDR3 bases are TGTGCCAGCAGCCTTCCGACTAGCGGGGGGGAAGATACGCAGTATTTT. This codes for CASSLPTSGGEDTQYF. The chain couples TRBV6-6 to TRBJ2-3; TRBD2 matches at 14 bases. Germline-derived CDR1 and CDR2 are MNHNY and SVGAGI (reference sequence). V shed 6 bases, J shed 5 bases, and the junction held 7 bases outside the gene matches. The CDR3 runs to 16 residues.

The V call is TRBV27, the J call TRBJ2-7; 7 bases align to TRBD2. Trimming cost V 6 bases and J 6 bases; bases outside gene matches: 11. CDR3 length: 14 amino acids. Germline CDR1 reads MNHEY; CDR2 reads SMNVEV (reference sequence). CDR3 protein: CASSLREVGIEQYF. The CDR3 coding sequence is TGTGCCAGCAGCCTCCGGGAGGTGGGGATCGAGCAGTACTTC.

This sequence joins TRBV7-9 and TRBJ2-7; 8 positions match TRBD1. J was trimmed by 0 bases and V by 3 bases; bases with no gene match: 10. This CDR3 has 17 amino acids. Germline-derived CDR1 and CDR2 are SEHNR and FQNEAQ (reference sequence). The CDR3 sequence is CASSFPPGGAPSYEQYF. The CDR3 DNA sequence: TGTGCCAGCAGCTTCCCCCCAGGGGGCGCCCCCTCCTACGAGCAGTACTTC. Looking up the rest from reference TRBV7-9 and TRBJ2-7 gives the full variable domain: DTGVSQNPRHKITKRGQNVTFRCDPISEHNRLYWYRQTLGQGPEFLTYFQNEAQLEKSRLLSDRFSAERPKGSFSTLEIQRTEQGDSAMYLCASSFPPGGAPSYEQYFGPGTRLTVT.

This clonotype was seen at least ten times. The chain has TRBV7-2 and TRBJ2-7; possible D gene TRBD1, 5 bases. Trimming removed 1 base at V and 4 bases at J, with 8 bases between. The V gene's germline CDR1 is SGHTA and CDR2 FQGNSA. The CDR3 contains 13 residues. CDR3 bases: TGTGCCAGCAGCTTAGGGGGCCGATACGAGCAGTACGTC. Translated: CASSLGGRYEQYV.

The chain employs TRBV6-1 and TRBJ2-7; no firm D call. Looked up from germline, CDR1 is MNHNS and CDR2 is SASEGT. V gave up 2 bases and J gave up 0 bases, with 5 bases separating them. This CDR3 contains 13 residues. This chain's CDR3 is CASSEFFSYEQYF. CDR3 coding DNA: TGTGCCAGCAGTGAATTCTTCTCCTACGAGCAGTACTTC.